These 22 T cell receptor beta chains originate from one sample sequenced in a study of shared clonotypes between healthy human individuals. The protocol was immunoSEQ multiplex PCR, while the TCRdb copy is restricted to in-frame clones and leaves out a portion. In the table there are approximately 98,000 clones, approximately 70% of which are singletons. The sequencing sample was made of memory CD8+ T cells sorted from blood. Sample subset: CD45RO+ cells pooled with CCR7-negative TemRA cells. Source of these receptors: a woman aged 25 to 39 in good health.

Note on this clone: A far larger clone is off by one base, so a read error is likely. This chain joins TRBV6-1 and TRBJ2-3; TRBD2 matches 12 bases. Per the germline V gene, CDR1 is MNHNS and CDR2 is SASEGT. The CDR3 sequence is 15 residues long. The J segment lost 1 base and the V segment lost 4 bases, leaving 0 bases of the junction unmatched. The CDR3 nucleotides read TGTGCCAGCAGTGGACTAGCGGGAGGCACAGATACGCAGTATTTT. Translation gives CASSGLAGGTDTQYF.

The CDR3 DNA reads as TGTGCCAGCAGTGAACCGGGACTAGCGGGAGGAGGATACAATGAGCAGTTCTTC. This codes for CASSEPGLAGGGYNEQFF. This sequence joins TRBV2 and TRBJ2-1; 15 positions match TRBD2. The CDR3 extends over 18 amino acids. Germline V lookup: CDR1 SNHLY, CDR2 FYNNEI. Unmatched junction bases numbered 6, after V lost 2 bases and J lost 4 bases.

The chain carries TRBV9 and TRBJ2-7; D gene uncertain. This CDR3 contains 16 residues. Germline CDR1 SGDLS, CDR2 YYNGEE. Trimming removed 0 bases at V and 2 bases at J, with 15 bases between. For the CDR3, the DNA is TGTGCCAGCAGCGTAGCTGATGACTTCTTGACCTACGAGCAGTACTTC. Its protein is CASSVADDFLTYEQYF.

V and J are TRBV4-2 and TRBJ2-1, with 13 bases that match TRBD2. The germline V gene has CDR1 LGHNA and CDR2 YNFKEQ. The CDR3 runs to 19 residues. V shed 3 bases and J 4 bases; nucleotides not matched to a gene: 12. CDR3 DNA sequence: TGTGCCAGCAGCCATGCCGGGACTAGCGGGAAAGGGGCATACAATGAGCAGTTCTTC. Translating it yields CASSHAGTSGKGAYNEQFF.

This clone was picked up one time. This sequence joins TRBV2 and TRBJ2-7, with 8 positions matching TRBD1. This CDR3 has 12 amino acids. The V gene's germline CDR1 is SNHLY and CDR2 FYNNEI. V shed 5 bases, J shed 9 bases, and the junction held 6 bases outside the gene matches. The CDR3 loop is CASSLDRAMQYF. The DNA for the CDR3 is TGTGCCAGCAGTCTGGACAGGGCAATGCAGTACTTC.

V gene TRBV6-6 combines with J gene TRBJ1-2, with D possibly matching TRBD1 (5 bases). V gave up 6 bases and J gave up 8 bases, with 16 bases separating them. The germline V gene encodes CDR1 MNHNY and CDR2 SVGAGI (reference sequence). The CDR3 has 13 residues. The CDR3 sequence is CASRPLGADGYTF. The CDR3 bases are TGTGCCAGCAGGCCCCTCGGGGCCGACGGCTACACCTTC.

The chain links TRBV9 to TRBJ2-3; tentatively, D is TRBD1 or TRBD2 (5 bases each). Germline V CDR1 and CDR2: SGDLS, YYNGEE. V was pared by 2 bases and J by 2 bases, with 18 bases between. The CDR3 is 17 amino acids. In DNA form, the CDR3 reads TGTGCCAGCAGCGTTTCGTACCGGGGCCTTTACACAGATACGCAGTATTTT. It yields the protein CASSVSYRGLYTDTQYF.

This clone was seen many times. The rearrangement joins TRBV28 to TRBJ2-3, with 8 bases identical to TRBD1. CDR1 MDHEN and CDR2 SYDVKM come from the germline V gene. The CDR3 covers 16 residues. The junction had 9 bases not matched to a gene; V was cut back by 5 bases and J by 2 bases. CDR3 coding DNA: TGTGCCAGCAGTCTTATAGGGGACAGGTACACAGATACGCAGTATTTT. Its translation is CASSLIGDRYTDTQYF.

This clone is categorized as medium-sized. CDR3 loop: CASSYVGNYGYTF. In nucleotides, the CDR3 is TGTGCCAGCAGTTATGTTGGGAACTATGGCTACACCTTC. The chain has TRBV6-6 and TRBJ1-2; no firm D call. The germline V and J ends were trimmed by 3 bases and 2 bases, with 7 bases remaining between them. The length of the CDR3 is 13 residues. CDR1 MNHNY and CDR2 SVGAGI come from the germline V gene (reference sequence).

The J gene is TRBJ2-7, the V gene TRBV7-9, with D perhaps matching TRBD2 (6 bases). V was shortened by 4 bases and J by 4 bases, with 14 bases between the two germline ends. The CDR3 contains 14 residues. CDR1 is SEHNR, CDR2 FQNEAQ, per germline (reference sequence). The CDR3, as DNA: TGTGCCAGCAGCTATAAGGACTACACGTACGAGCAGTACTTC. Amino acid sequence: CASSYKDYTYEQYF.

This clone was counted ten times or more. The chain is built from TRBV2 and TRBJ1-1, with a possible D match to TRBD1 (6 bases). Germline CDR1 SNHLY, CDR2 FYNNEI. V was pared by 2 bases and J by 5 bases, with 15 bases between. The CDR3 runs to 15 residues. The CDR3 DNA sequence: TGTGCCAGCAGTGAAAGTAGGGGGGATGGAACTGAAGCTTTCTTT. Its translation is CASSESRGDGTEAFF.

This sequence joins TRBV28 and TRBJ1-2; maybe TRBD1 (6 bases). V lost 4 bases and J lost 1, with 13 bases in between. This CDR3 is built from 15 residues. From germline, CDR1 is MDHEN and CDR2 SYDVKM. Here the CDR3 DNA reads TGTGCCAGCAGTTCTCAGGGGACACATAACTATGGCTACACCTTC. Translation: CASSSQGTHNYGYTF.

The chain has TRBV28 and TRBJ1-1; no firm D call. V dropped 1 base and J dropped 4 bases, with 7 bases sitting between them. CDR1 is MDHEN, CDR2 SYDVKM, per germline. This CDR3 contains 13 residues. The CDR3 here is CASSLLPGTEAFF. CDR3 coding DNA: TGTGCCAGCAGTTTATTGCCAGGCACTGAAGCTTTCTTT.

This clone turned up a few times. V is TRBV10-1 and J is TRBJ2-3; possibly TRBD1 or TRBD2 for D (5 bases each). CDR1 and CDR2 (germline): WNHNN, SYGVQD (reference sequence). CDR3 length: 15 residues. Trimming shortened V by 4 bases and J by 1 base, and 12 bases separated the two germline ends. CDR3: CASSGGTPGTDTQYF. The CDR3, as DNA: TGCGCCAGCAGTGGAGGGACGCCCGGCACAGATACGCAGTATTTT.

V usage is TRBV2 and J usage is TRBJ1-1; D possibly corresponds to TRBD1 (5 bases). V was pared by 0 bases and J by 5 bases, with 10 bases between. This CDR3 is built from 14 residues. The germline CDR1 and CDR2 sequences are SNHLY and FYNNEI. The CDR3 protein is CASSEAWGGTEAFF. CDR3 bases: TGTGCCAGCAGTGAAGCCTGGGGGGGTACTGAAGCTTTCTTT.

The chain uses TRBV4-1 and TRBJ2-7; D is ambiguous. Per the germline V gene, CDR1 is MGHRA and CDR2 is YSYEKL. V lost 1 base and J 5 bases, leaving 12 bases between the germline ends. The CDR3 sequence is 14 residues long. CDR3: CASSQVIRINEQYF. As DNA, the CDR3 is TGCGCCAGCAGCCAAGTTATTAGGATTAACGAGCAGTACTTC.

There are many counts of this clone. The V call is TRBV2, the J call TRBJ1-4, with D unclear. The CDR3 runs to 16 residues. V was clipped by 3 bases and J by 0 bases, with 11 bases between them. Germline CDR1 and CDR2: SNHLY and FYNNEI. CDR3 bases: TGTGCCAGCAGTGACGTTGGGTTAGCAACTAATGAAAAACTGTTTTTT. It is translated as CASSDVGLATNEKLFF.

The genes are TRBV7-6 and TRBJ2-5; 7 positions agree with TRBD2. This CDR3 contains 17 residues. Germline CDR1 is SGHVS and CDR2 is FNYEAQ. The V and J ends lost 2 bases and 3 bases, in that order; junction bases with no gene match: 12. The CDR3 coding sequence is TGTGCCAGCAGCTTAAACGCAGCGGGATATAGTAAAGAGACCCAGTACTTC. This sequence encodes CASSLNAAGYSKETQYF.

This clone came up many times. This sequence joins TRBV9 and TRBJ1-1, with 8 positions matching TRBD1. CDR1 SGDLS and CDR2 YYNGEE come from the germline V gene. The CDR3 extends over 15 amino acids. V lost 3 bases, J lost 4 bases, and 8 bases stayed unmatched. CDR3 nucleotides: TGTGCCAGCAGCGCGACGACAGGGGCGGGCACTGAAGCTTTCTTT. This gives the protein CASSATTGAGTEAFF.

This clone came up a few times. The chain links TRBV28 to TRBJ2-7; 8 bases are a match to TRBD2. The CDR3 extends over 16 amino acids. Germline V CDR1 and CDR2: MDHEN, SYDVKM. The J segment lost 0 bases and the V segment lost 3 bases, leaving 7 bases of the junction unmatched. CDR3 amino acids: CASSLGGLDDSYEQYF. The CDR3 DNA sequence: TGTGCCAGCAGTTTGGGGGGACTAGATGACTCCTACGAGCAGTACTTC.

A note on this clone: Other DNA sequences in this specimen translate into the identical CDR3. The V and J genes are TRBV9 and TRBJ1-1, with no clear D. Trimming took 2 bases from V and 6 from J, leaving 14 bases between them. Per germline, CDR1 SGDLS and CDR2 YYNGEE. This CDR3 contains 14 residues. The CDR3 sequence: CASSVAWGSSEAFF. CDR3 DNA sequence: TGTGCCAGCAGCGTGGCGTGGGGTTCCTCTGAAGCTTTCTTT. Using reference TRBV9 and TRBJ1-1 for the parts outside the CDR3, the full variable domain is DSGVTQTPKHLITATGQRVTLRCSPRSGDLSVYWYQQSLDQGLQFLIQYYNGEERAKGNILERFSAQQFPDLHSELNLSSLELGDSALYFCASSVAWGSSEAFFGQGTRLTVV.

The chain combines TRBV7-9 with TRBJ2-3; tentative D call: TRBD2 (5 bases). Per the germline V gene, CDR1 is SEHNR and CDR2 is FQNEAQ (reference sequence). The CDR3 extends over 16 amino acids. V was trimmed by 1 base and J by 2 bases, leaving 13 bases between them. The CDR3 DNA reads TGTGCCAGCAGCTTAGTACTCGGGAAGTACACAGATACGCAGTATTTT. This codes for CASSLVLGKYTDTQYF.